This T cell receptor (beta chain) was observed in a study of blood T cell repertoires in COVID-19. Study background: Donors in the United States, Italy and Spain gave samples during acute or convalescent COVID-19. In each case, the material was cDNA or gDNA derived from T cells, B-cell-depleted T cells, or PBMCs.

The recovered donors of Cohort 3 showed two negative PCRs, clearance, or symptom resolution. Trimming stripped 0 bases from V and 4 bases from J, with 11 bases between. CDR3 length equals 15 residues. CDR1 is MGHRA and CDR2 is YSYEKL in the germline V gene. Data came from immunoSEQ multiplex PCR; TCRdb stores just in-frame clones and leaves some out. In the table there are about 190,000 clones, approximately 84% of which are singletons. The sample was PBMCs or T cells enriched from blood (not recorded which). The sequence was collected from a woman in her twenties or thirties who had recovered from COVID-19. The gene calls are TRBV4-1 and TRBJ2-3, with D perhaps matching TRBD1 (6 bases). The CDR3 DNA sequence: TGCGCCAGCAGCCAAGAAGGGGGTTTTGCAGATACGCAGTATTTT. Amino acids: CASSQEGGFADTQYF.